The T cell receptor (beta chain) under discussion was sequenced for a study of PD-1 blockade in classical Hodgkin lymphoma. Findings of the study overall: Repertoire difference causes, possibly disease activity or prior therapy, remain undefined. As was reported, newly diagnosed patients showed lower baseline TCR diversity than healthy donors did.

Noted time point: newly diagnosed, previously untreated cHL patient sample. Researchers used magnetic negative selection to pull out pure CD4+ T cells from thawed PBMCs. Comparison relied on PBMCs that came from newly diagnosed, untreated classical Hodgkin lymphoma. To note about this clone: Its antigen is not known.

Sequencing used immunoSEQ multiplex PCR; TCRdb keeps in-frame clones, though not all of them. Of 25,000 to 30,000 clones listed, approximately 88% are singletons. This sequence originates from a human donor with classical Hodgkin lymphoma. Sequencing was performed on CD4+ T cells from blood.

In DNA form, the CDR3 reads TGTGCCAGCAGTGACCGGGGTCTCTACGAGCAGTACTTC. It translates to CASSDRGLYEQYF. V and J are TRBV6-1 and TRBJ2-7, with D perhaps TRBD2 (5 bases). The germline V gene encodes CDR1 MNHNS and CDR2 SASEGT. The CDR3 runs 13 residues. The V end was cut by 3 bases, the J end by 3 bases, with 9 bases between.